One and the same sample provided the 24 T cell receptor beta chains below, sequenced in a study of T cell responses to AZD1222 COVID-19 vaccine. The data were produced by immunoSEQ multiplex PCR, yet TCRdb's version contains in-frame clones alone and is incomplete. Found here are over 80,000 clones, 75% to 90% of them singletons; the top ten hold about 31%. The sequencing here drew on peripheral blood, taken on day 0 of AZD1222 vaccination. These TCRs come from an adult in good health.

The chain couples TRBV5-4 to TRBJ2-7; D unclear. Germline loops: CDR1 SGHNT, CDR2 YYREEE (reference sequence). Trimming cost V 1 base and J 6 bases, with 8 bases left between them. The CDR3 runs 12 residues. CDR3 protein: CASSLYGLEQYF. The CDR3 DNA reads as TGTGCCAGCAGCTTGTATGGGCTCGAGCAGTACTTC.

The rearrangement links TRBV28 to TRBJ2-2, with TRBD2 matching over 10 bases. Germline V lookup: CDR1 MDHEN, CDR2 SYDVKM. J lost 0 bases, V lost 7 bases, and 11 bases had no gene match. CDR3 length equals 18 residues. DNA of the CDR3: TGTGCCAGCACCGCCCCGGGACTAGCGACCGCGAACACCGGGGAGCTGTTTTTT. Translating it yields CASTAPGLATANTGELFF.

The V call is TRBV6-6, the J call TRBJ1-2; D perhaps matches TRBD1 (6 bases). Per germline, CDR1 MNHNY and CDR2 SVGAGI (reference sequence). This CDR3 comprises 13 residues. V dropped 3 bases and J dropped 8 bases, with 13 bases sitting between them. The CDR3 is CASSYNREDGYTF. The CDR3 DNA reads as TGTGCCAGCAGTTATAACAGGGAGGACGGCTACACCTTC.

This clone came up a few times. The chain uses TRBV28 and TRBJ1-5; a weak D match, TRBD1 (6 bases). Trimming pared 8 bases from V and 6 bases from J, leaving 17 bases between. Per germline, CDR1 MDHEN and CDR2 SYDVKM. This CDR3 contains 14 residues. This CDR3 reads CASDVGGSGQPQHF. CDR3 DNA: TGTGCCAGCGATGTCGGGGGCTCAGGTCAGCCCCAGCATTTT.

This clone was seen just once. This chain connects TRBV12-3 or TRBV12-4 to TRBJ1-2; TRBD1 aligns across 9 bases. V lost 3 bases and J lost 5; bases outside the gene matches: 1. The CDR3 sequence is 13 residues long. CDR3: CASSLTGGYGYTF. Here the CDR3 DNA reads TGTGCCAGCAGTTTGACAGGGGGATATGGCTACACCTTC.

The chain carries TRBV28 and TRBJ1-5; D is undetermined. Germline values: CDR1 MDHEN, CDR2 SYDVKM. The CDR3 extends over 13 amino acids. V lost 1 base and J 4 bases, leaving 5 bases between the germline ends. The CDR3 spells CASSLFRNQPQHF. CDR3 DNA sequence: TGTGCCAGCAGTTTATTCAGAAATCAGCCCCAGCATTTT.

V gene TRBV19 combines with J gene TRBJ2-1; D ambiguous. V was clipped by 3 bases and J by 7 bases, with 10 bases between them. The CDR3 is 13 amino acids. Germline loops: CDR1 LNHDA, CDR2 SQIVND (reference sequence). CDR3 residues: CASSMVPANEQFF. CDR3 sequence (DNA): TGTGCCAGTAGTATGGTTCCAGCGAATGAGCAGTTCTTC.

The chain links TRBV5-1 to TRBJ2-1, with 8 positions matching TRBD2. The CDR3 has 14 residues. The V gene end was trimmed by 5 bases and the J gene end by 3 bases; junction bases not matched to a gene: 4. In germline, CDR1 is SGHRS, CDR2 YFSETQ. The CDR3 here is CASSKTSDYNEQFF. The CDR3 DNA reads TGCGCCAGCAGTAAGACTAGCGACTACAATGAGCAGTTCTTC.

The J gene is TRBJ2-2, the V gene TRBV6-2 or TRBV6-3, with TRBD1 as a possible D gene (6 bases). The V end was cut by 6 bases, the J end by 7 bases, with 12 bases between. Germline V gene sequence: CDR1 MNHEY, CDR2 SVGEGT. The CDR3 covers 13 residues. The CDR3 region has the DNA TGTGCCAGCAGCAACAGGGTTGGCGGGGAGCTGTTTTTT. It is translated as CASSNRVGGELFF.

V and J are TRBV12-3 or TRBV12-4 and TRBJ1-2; 7 bases agree with TRBD1. The CDR3 spans 12 residues. V trimming: 3 bases; J trimming: 7 bases; junction bases outside the gene matches: 2. The CDR3, as DNA: TGTGCCAGCAGTTTCGGACAGGTTGGCTACACCTTC. Amino acid sequence: CASSFGQVGYTF.

V usage is TRBV6-2 or TRBV6-3 and J usage is TRBJ2-5; D is possibly TRBD1 or TRBD2 (5 bases each). V lost 3 bases to trimming and J lost 2 bases, with 10 bases between them. Per germline, CDR1 MNHEY and CDR2 SVGEGT. This CDR3 comprises 14 residues. The CDR3 coding sequence is TGTGCCAGCAGTTATTGGGGGATACAAGAGACCCAGTACTTC. This codes for CASSYWGIQETQYF.

This rearrangement joins TRBV28 to TRBJ2-1, with D perhaps matching TRBD2 (6 bases). Germline CDR1 MDHEN, CDR2 SYDVKM. This CDR3 is built from 16 residues. V was cut by 4 bases and J by 2 bases, with 15 bases left in between. CDR3 nucleotides: TGTGCCAGCAGTTCCCGTCTAGCGTCAACCTACAATGAGCAGTTCTTC. As protein: CASSSRLASTYNEQFF. Full variable domain (missing parts from reference TRBV28 and TRBJ2-1): DVKVTQSSRYLVKRTGEKVFLECVQDMDHENMFWYRQDPGLGLRLIYFSYDVKMKEKGDIPEGYSVSREKKERFSLILESASTNQTSMYLCASSSRLASTYNEQFFGPGTRLTVL.

This clone was observed once. The chain joins TRBV18 to TRBJ2-1; D perhaps matches TRBD1 (6 bases). This CDR3 comprises 15 residues. V was trimmed by 4 bases and J by 2 bases, leaving 12 bases between them. Germline V gives CDR1 KGHSH, CDR2 LQKENI. CDR3 nucleotides: TGTGCCAGCTCACAGACAGGCAGCCCCTACAATGAGCAGTTCTTC. This encodes CASSQTGSPYNEQFF.

A single count supports this clone. This chain links TRBV7-2 with TRBJ2-2; D possibly corresponds to TRBD2 (6 bases). Trimming cost V 7 bases and J 5 bases, with 17 bases left between them. Germline CDR1 is SGHTA and CDR2 is FQGNSA. The CDR3 runs 15 residues. The CDR3 loop reads CASTHYAEGTGELFF. The CDR3 nucleotides read TGTGCCAGCACCCATTACGCGGAGGGGACCGGGGAGCTGTTTTTT.

The V call is TRBV24-1, the J call TRBJ2-3; 12 nucleotides agree with TRBD2. Germline V gene sequence: CDR1 KGHDR, CDR2 SFDVKD. V was pared by 3 bases and J by 2 bases, with 2 bases of the junction left unmatched. This CDR3 region has 16 residues. CDR3 DNA: TGTGCCACCAGTGATGCTAGCGGGAGGGTCACAGATACGCAGTATTTT. Its protein product is CATSDASGRVTDTQYF.

In DNA, the CDR3 is TGCGCCAGCACCCACTGGGACAATGAGCAGTTCTTC. Protein: CASTHWDNEQFF. The chain joins TRBV5-1 to TRBJ2-1, with no clear D. Per the germline V gene, CDR1 is SGHRS and CDR2 is YFSETQ. The CDR3 spans 12 residues. The ends were cut back, 6 bases at V and 5 bases at J, with 9 bases in the middle.

This rearrangement joins TRBV2 to TRBJ1-5; TRBD1 matches at 8 bases. The junction had 13 bases not matched to a gene; V was cut back by 1 base and J by 5 bases. This CDR3 region has 18 residues. Per germline, CDR1 SNHLY and CDR2 FYNNEI. The CDR3 DNA reads TGTGCCAGCAGTGAAGTGAGGGGGCAGGGGGCCTTCCATCAGCCCCAGCATTTT. Its translation is CASSEVRGQGAFHQPQHF.

The chain recombines TRBV6-5 with TRBJ1-5, with D uncertain. This CDR3 has 14 residues. Trimming took off 7 bases at V and 5 bases at J, with 15 bases between the two ends. Germline V gene sequence: CDR1 MNHEY, CDR2 SVGAGI. Here the CDR3 reads CASNREVTYQPQHF. For the CDR3, the DNA is TGTGCCAGCAATCGAGAGGTCACTTATCAGCCCCAGCATTTT.

This rearrangement joins TRBV2 to TRBJ1-2; D may be TRBD1 (6 bases). The CDR3 has 15 residues. With 4 bases removed from V and 2 bases from J, the gap between germline ends came to 14 bases. CDR1 and CDR2 from the germline V gene are SNHLY and FYNNEI. The CDR3: CASSVVGAGNYGYTF. CDR3 nucleotide sequence: TGTGCCAGCAGTGTAGTGGGGGCGGGAAACTATGGCTACACCTTC.

The chain is built from TRBV27 and TRBJ1-2; 9 nucleotides align to TRBD1. The CDR3 loop spans 13 amino acids. Germline V gene sequence: CDR1 MNHEY, CDR2 SMNVEV (reference sequence). With V trimmed by 6 bases and J by 6 bases, 5 bases remained unmatched. CDR3 in DNA: TGTGCCAGCAGGTCCCGGGACAGGGATGGCTACACCTTC. It is translated as CASRSRDRDGYTF.

This chain uses TRBV5-4 with TRBJ2-6, with TRBD2 matching 8 bases. Per germline, CDR1 SGHNT and CDR2 YYREEE (reference sequence). The CDR3 covers 18 residues. With V trimmed by 6 bases and J by 0 bases, 11 bases remained unmatched. The CDR3 bases are TGTGCCAGCACCCGGGGGGGGCTAGCGGTCTCTGGGGCCAACGTCCTGACTTTC. It encodes CASTRGGLAVSGANVLTF. Supplemented by reference TRBV5-4 and TRBJ2-6, the full variable domain reads ETGVTQSPTHLIKTRGQQVTLRCSSQSGHNTVSWYQQALGQGPQFIFQYYREEENGRGNFPPRFSGLQFPNYSSELNVNALELDDSALYLCASTRGGLAVSGANVLTFGAGSRLTVL.

This clone was detected a few times. V usage is TRBV27 and J usage is TRBJ2-1; 12 nucleotides agree with TRBD2. V lost 5 bases, J lost 9 bases, and 2 bases stayed unmatched. CDR3 size: 13 residues. CDR1 and CDR2 from the germline V gene are MNHEY and SMNVEV (reference sequence). DNA of the CDR3: TGTGCCAGCAGTGCGACTAGCGGGAGTGAGCAGTTCTTC. It is translated as CASSATSGSEQFF.

The chain employs TRBV2 and TRBJ1-2; D might be TRBD1 (5 bases). The ends were cut back, 4 bases at V and 0 bases at J, with 12 bases in the middle. The CDR3 has 15 residues. CDR1 and CDR2 (germline): SNHLY, FYNNEI. DNA of the CDR3: TGTGCCAGCAGTGGCCAGGGCTTAGCTAACTATGGCTACACCTTC. Protein: CASSGQGLANYGYTF. The whole variable domain, filled in from reference TRBV2 and TRBJ1-2, reads EPEVTQTPSHQVTQMGQEVILRCVPISNHLYFYWYRQILGQKVEFLVSFYNNEISEKSEIFDDQFSVERPDGSNFTLKIRSTKLEDSAMYFCASSGQGLANYGYTFGSGTRLTVV.

The chain uses TRBV14 and TRBJ1-2; D is ambiguous. CDR1 SGHDN and CDR2 FVKESK come from the germline V gene. The CDR3 is made up of 14 amino acids. Trimming took off 4 bases at V and 6 bases at J, with 15 bases between the two ends. CDR3 in amino acids: CASSPSPRRDGYTF. As DNA, the CDR3 is TGTGCCAGCAGCCCCTCCCCCCGGAGAGATGGCTACACCTTC.